Shown below are 3 T cell receptor beta chains from a single sample sequenced in a study of T cell responses to AZD1222 COVID-19 vaccine. Method: immunoSEQ multiplex PCR; TCRdb's copy keeps in-frame clones and lacks some. The profile shows fewer than 150,000 clones, approximately 90% of them singletons. The material was peripheral blood, obtained 28 days after the second AZD1222 dose. The receptor source for this set is an adult who received the AZD1222 COVID-19 vaccine.

The gene calls are TRBV11-3 and TRBJ1-6; the D is unclear. In germline, CDR1 is SGHNT, CDR2 YENEEA. This CDR3 is built from 13 residues. V lost 5 bases, J lost 9 bases, and 11 bases lay in between. The CDR3 nucleotides are TGTGCCAGCAGCCTCTCGGGTGGTTCACCCCTCCACTTT. Protein product: CASSLSGGSPLHF.

The rearrangement joins TRBV13 to TRBJ2-5, with 9 bases that match TRBD1. The CDR3 sequence is 14 residues long. Germline lookup yields CDR1 PRHDT and CDR2 FYEKMQ (reference sequence). The V and J ends lost 5 bases and 7 bases, in that order; junction bases with no gene match: 8. The CDR3, as DNA: TGTGCCAGCAGCCTACGGGACAGGGCGCCGACCCAGTACTTC. It codes for CASSLRDRAPTQYF.

Notes on this clone: This same CDR3 is encoded by further DNA sequences in the sample. The V gene is TRBV11-3, the J gene TRBJ1-3; 7 bases match TRBD1. V lost 5 bases and J lost 0; bases outside the gene matches: 4. CDR3 size: 15 residues. Germline CDR1 reads SGHNT; CDR2 reads YENEEA. The DNA of the CDR3 is TGTGCCAGCAGCCTTGGGACAGCCTCTGGAAACACCATATATTTT. This sequence encodes CASSLGTASGNTIYF.